The rows below give T cell receptor beta chains drawn from one sample of a study of cytomegalovirus exposure and HLA in healthy donors. Assay used: immunoSEQ multiplex PCR; TCRdb lists only in-frame clones, some missing. This table lists over 100,000 clones. The sequenced sample consisted of PBMCs. The origin of the receptors is a man aged 25-40 years in good health and CMV-seronegative. CDR3s include the opening cysteine and the closing phenylalanine or tryptophan. A D gene is named only where the DNA matches it firmly.

v_gene	d_gene	j_gene	CDR3nt	CDR3aa
TRBV9	.	TRBJ1-1	TGTGCCAGCAGCGTAGCCCCGTCCTCTATGAACACTGAAGCTTTCTTT	CASSVAPSSMNTEAFF
TRBV5-1	.	TRBJ2-2	TGCGCCAGCAGCTTGGAGCGAGGCACCGGGGAGCTGTTTTTT	CASSLERGTGELFF
TRBV7-6	.	TRBJ1-1	TGTGCCAGCAGCCTACAGGGTCTAGGTAACACTGAAGCTTTCTTT	CASSLQGLGNTEAFF
TRBV29-1	TRBD1	TRBJ2-5	TGCAGCGCTCTACCCCCGGGACAGGGGGGGAGTGAGACCCAGTACTTC	CSALPPGQGGSETQYF
TRBV10-3	.	TRBJ2-5	TGTGCCATCAGTGAGGAGGGCGTCCAAGAGACCCAGTACTTC	CAISEEGVQETQYF
TRBV4-2	.	TRBJ1-6	TGTGCCAGCAGCCAAGACAGGTCCAATTCACCCCTCCACTTT	CASSQDRSNSPLHF
TRBV6-5	TRBD1	TRBJ2-7	TGTGCCAGCAGTTCTCCCTGGACAGGGCCGCAGTACTTC	CASSSPWTGPQYF
TRBV5-1	.	TRBJ1-1	TGCGCCAGCAGCTTGGCAGGGCATGAAGCTTTCTTT	CASSLAGHEAFF
TRBV28	TRBD1	TRBJ1-1	TGTGCCAGCAGTCCGATCTCCGGGACAGTTATGAACACTGAAGCTTTCTTT	CASSPISGTVMNTEAFF
TRBV28	TRBD1	TRBJ1-2	TGTGCCAGCAGTCCGACAGGGGGCGCGCGGGGCTACACCTTC	CASSPTGGARGYTF
TRBV2	TRBD2	TRBJ2-7	TGTGCCAGCAGCTGGGGGACTAGCGGGGCCTACGAGCAGTACTTC	CASSWGTSGAYEQYF
TRBV19	.	TRBJ1-2	TGTGCCAGTAGTATTGGGGGGGAATATGGCTACACCTTC	CASSIGGEYGYTF
TRBV28	TRBD2	TRBJ2-3	TGTGCCAGCAGTTTCGGTAGCGGGGACACAGATACGCAGTATTTT	CASSFGSGDTDTQYF
TRBV18	TRBD2	TRBJ2-5	TGTGCCAGCTCACCGACTAGCAGGGAGACCCAGTACTTC	CASSPTSRETQYF
TRBV5-1	.	TRBJ2-4	TGCGCCAGCAGCTTGGATGCCGGAAGAGGGAAGAACATTCAGTACTTC	CASSLDAGRGKNIQYF
TRBV5-4	.	TRBJ2-6	TGTGCCAGCAGCTTGAAAGTTAGCTCTGGGGCCAACGTCCTGACTTTC	CASSLKVSSGANVLTF
TRBV28	TRBD1	TRBJ1-5	TGTGCCAGCACCCTAAGGGACAGGGCCAATCAGCCCCAGCATTTT	CASTLRDRANQPQHF
TRBV5-1	.	TRBJ2-3	TGCGCCAGCAGCTCCAGGGGATTCCGTGCAGATACGCAGTATTTT	CASSSRGFRADTQYF
TRBV6-5	.	TRBJ2-2	TGTGCCAGCAACCCAAGCAGGACTAACGTGGGGGAGCTGTTTTTT	CASNPSRTNVGELFF
TRBV18	.	TRBJ1-2	TGTGCCAGCTCACCGACCCGACAGGACTATGGCTACACCTTC	CASSPTRQDYGYTF
TRBV5-1	.	TRBJ2-7	TGCGCCAGCAGCTTGACCCGGGGGTACGAGCAGTACTTC	CASSLTRGYEQYF
TRBV5-1	.	TRBJ1-3	TGCGCCAGCAGCTACACAACAGATGGGGGAAACACCATATATTTT	CASSYTTDGGNTIYF
TRBV19	.	TRBJ2-7	TGTGCCAGTAGTACATCGGGACTCAGGAGCTCCTACGAGCAGTACTTC	CASSTSGLRSSYEQYF
TRBV7-3	.	TRBJ2-3	TGTGCCAGCGGGCTTTGGACAGATACGCAGTATTTT	CASGLWTDTQYF
TRBV7-9	TRBD2	TRBJ2-3	TGTGCCAGCAGCTCCGCCCGGACTAGCGGGGGGACTAGCACAGATACGCAGTATTTT	CASSSARTSGGTSTDTQYF
TRBV5-4	.	TRBJ2-1	TGTGCCAGCAGCTCCCCGGGACTGGGCAATGAGCAGTTCTTC	CASSSPGLGNEQFF
TRBV5-4	.	TRBJ2-1	TGTGCCAGCAGCCCCGACGTGGGACTTGAGCAGTTCTTC	CASSPDVGLEQFF
TRBV18	.	TRBJ2-5	TGTGCCAGCTCACCCCAGGGGGAGGAGCAGTACTTC	CASSPQGEEQYF
TRBV5-4	TRBD1	TRBJ2-7	TGTGCCAGCAGCTTGACACAGGGGGCCTACGAGCAGTACTTC	CASSLTQGAYEQYF
TRBV6-5	TRBD2	TRBJ2-7	TGTGCCAGCAGTTACCGAGGGCAGCGGGGAACCTACGAGCAGTACTTC	CASSYRGQRGTYEQYF